The T cell receptor (beta chain) described here comes from a study of CD8 T cells in ankylosing spondylitis. Each CDR3 protein gets one entry after TCRdb re-called the 5' RACE reads with MiXCR. The data contain more than 100,000 distinct CDR3 sequences, over 10% of them seen just once; the ten biggest clones take up roughly 4.3%. General observations from the study: Certain motif variants had earlier appeared in reactive arthritis synovial fluid and blood. Significant enrichment of disease-linked clones was reportedly seen in matched ankylosing spondylitis synovial fluid. CD8+ by phenotype, disease-linked clones were relatively rare in peripheral blood.

There are many counts of this clonotype. The antigen is unknown. Material: blood, either unsorted or a sorted T cell fraction (not recorded which). This TCR was recovered from a female donor with ankylosing spondylitis or in good health (not recorded which).

In nucleotides, the CDR3 is TGCGCCAGCAGCTTGGGACTAGCGGGAGTGGTCGGGGAGCTGTTTTTT. Its protein is CASSLGLAGVVGELFF. The gene calls are TRBV5-1 and TRBJ2-2, with TRBD2 matching over 12 bases. The CDR3 is 16 amino acids. V trimming: 0 bases; J trimming: 7 bases; junction bases outside the gene matches: 4. Germline CDR1 is SGHRS and CDR2 is YFSETQ.